The T cell receptor beta chain described here comes from a study of T cell repertoires in cytomegalovirus infection. Looking at the study overall: Signatures in public TCR beta sequences pointed to both CMV infection and matching HLA type.

MiXCR, run by TCRdb on the reads, gives a single entry per CDR3 protein. The sample contains hundreds of thousands of distinct CDR3 sequences, around 32% of which appear only once. Turning to this clonotype: Its cognate antigen is unknown.

The CDR3 extends over 14 amino acids. With 6 bases clipped from V and 7 bases from J, the junction kept 7 bases outside the gene matches. The source material was cultured PBMCs, sampled from culture after CMV antigen stimulation. This clonotype was sampled from a human donor in good health (CMV status not recorded). Some clones in this sample may be carry-over from other donors' samples. The rearrangement uses TRBV12-3 or TRBV12-4 and TRBJ1-5; 9 nucleotides line up with TRBD1. CDR3 DNA sequence: TGTGCCAGCAGGCAGGACAGGGGAGGACAGCCCCAGCATTTT. Translation gives CASRQDRGGQPQHF.